The T cell receptor (beta chain) described here comes from a study of T cells expressing NK-cell markers. Each CDR3 protein gets one entry in TCRdb, which reprocessed the 5' RACE reads and gives no DNA. The data include 400,000 to 500,000 distinct CDR3 sequences; the top ten clones carry 7.3%. Study-level results: Several of the donors also had these clonotypes leading their CD3+CD56-NKG2C+ fraction.

The length of the CDR3 is 15 residues. Germline CDR1 reads WNHNN; CDR2 reads SYGVQD (reference sequence). Concerning this clonotype: What it binds is unknown.

The V call is TRBV10-1, the J call TRBJ2-2; the TCRdb call, TRBD1, lacks DNA for checking. The clonotype was recovered from a woman aged 18 to 75 in good health. The sample comprised blood T cells: a sorted CD56 or NKG2C T cell subset, CD4+ or CD8+ T cells, or bulk PBMC T cells (not recorded which). CDR3 loop: CASSESRQGPGELFF.